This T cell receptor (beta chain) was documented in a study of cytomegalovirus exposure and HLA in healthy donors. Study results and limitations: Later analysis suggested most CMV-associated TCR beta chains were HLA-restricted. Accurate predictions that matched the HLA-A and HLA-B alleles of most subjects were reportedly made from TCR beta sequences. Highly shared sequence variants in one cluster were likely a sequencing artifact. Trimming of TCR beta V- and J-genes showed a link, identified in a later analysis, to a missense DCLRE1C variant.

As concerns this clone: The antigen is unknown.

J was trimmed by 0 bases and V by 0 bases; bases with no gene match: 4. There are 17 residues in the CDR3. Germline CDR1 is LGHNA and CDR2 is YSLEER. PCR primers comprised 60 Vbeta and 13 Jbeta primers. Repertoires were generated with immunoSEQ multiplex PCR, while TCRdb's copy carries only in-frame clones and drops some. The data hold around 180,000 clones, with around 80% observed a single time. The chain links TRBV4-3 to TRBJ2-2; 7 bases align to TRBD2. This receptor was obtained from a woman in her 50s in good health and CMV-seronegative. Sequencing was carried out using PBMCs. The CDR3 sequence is CASSQDLAGANTGELFF. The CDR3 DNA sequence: TGCGCCAGCAGCCAAGATCTGGCGGGGGCGAACACCGGGGAGCTGTTTTTT.